This TCR beta chain derives from a study of blood T cell repertoires in COVID-19. Study details: Some COVID-19 samples were acute and others convalescent; all came from the United States, Italy and Spain.

Sequenced by immunoSEQ multiplex PCR; TCRdb stores in-frame clones only, minus some. The sample holds around 72,000 clones, around 81% seen once. The sequence was collected from a woman in her 70s with acute or convalescent COVID-19. Specimen: peripheral blood.

The CDR3 DNA follows: TGTGCCAGTAGTATTCCGGGACTAGCGGGACCCGGGGAGCTGTTTTTT. Its translation: CASSIPGLAGPGELFF. The rearrangement joins TRBV19 to TRBJ2-2; 13 positions match TRBD2. Germline loops: CDR1 LNHDA, CDR2 SQIVND (reference sequence). V shed 3 bases and J 6 bases; nucleotides not matched to a gene: 4. This CDR3 spans 16 amino acids. Complete variable domain (other parts from reference TRBV19 and TRBJ2-2): DGGITQSPKYLFRKEGQNVTLSCEQNLNHDAMYWYRQDPGQGLRLIYYSQIVNDFQKGDIAEGYSVSREKKESFPLTVTSAQKNPTAFYLCASSIPGLAGPGELFFGEGSRLTVL.